This note documents a single T cell receptor beta chain sequence. This clone was recorded once. This receptor's antigen is unknown. No base qualities exist here, and no much larger clone lies one base off it. Using the deep immunoSEQ assay, TCR CDR3 regions were amplified from genomic DNA by multiplex PCR. For each cell subset, the extracted genomic DNA was distributed evenly across all wells of several immunoSEQ 96-well plates, and each plate served as one replicate. Each replicate PCR for sorted subsets received roughly 0.2 ug genomic DNA, equal to tens of thousands of T cell genomes. Purified libraries were quantified with a Qubit 3.0 fluorometer, sized on a Bioanalyzer 2100, and re-quantified with the KAPA Library Quantification kit. A separate single-read 150-cycle Illumina NextSeq 550 flow cell was used to sequence each immunoSEQ 96-well plate. Processing in the source paper ran as follows. Because only junctional sequences without quality scores were contained in the immunoSEQ output, filtering matching that applied to full-length reads could not be performed. Sequences were annotated with PyIR, a Python wrapper for IgBLAST v1.9, and V/J genes and CDR3 were assigned using IMGT germline references. Reads were filtered out if the reads had weak V/J assignments (E-value above 1e-6), no CDR3, stop codons, out-of-frame junctions, or ambiguous translated residues. V3J clonotypes were defined by identical inferred V gene, J gene, and CDR3 amino acid sequence. Percentage overlap between repertoires was calculated by dividing the number of shared unique clonotypes by the size of the smaller repertoire. Three approaches were used to assess repertoire richness: RTK rarefaction, the Chao1 estimator, and Recon v2.1 estimates of unobserved clonotypes. OLGA was used to compute generation probabilities for all TCRbeta clonotypes that the gDNA method yielded from several donors. TCRdb mirrors the immuneACCESS table, restricted to in-frame sequences. Some clones are absent from its copies; in checked studies, under half trace to an unresolved V gene, and the reason for the others is unknown. The V and J calls and clone size were taken over from that table, and D and trimming were inferred from the DNA. The sample has about 2.1 million clones on record, just over 90% of them singletons. The ten largest clones capture under 2% of the sample.

This record comes from a study of shared clonotypes between healthy human individuals (dated by TCRdb to about 2020). Some background on the complete study: The cohort comprised two women and a few men aged 18 to 49 years. Between about 0.85 and 9.5 billion PBMCs per donor were obtained by leukapheresis. To estimate repertoire size and how much clonotype sharing occurs between individuals, the study deeply sequenced the blood TCR repertoires of five or six healthy adults. For each donor, CD4 naive and CD4 memory were each given three plates, CD8 naive was given two plates, and CD8 memory was given one plate. Libraries were prepared and TCR repertoires were sequenced by different laboratories using diverse techniques, in order to increase sequencing depth and limit assay-specific biases.

For the CD8 naive samples, CD45RO-negative cells were positively selected for CCR7, yielding a CD45RA+CCR7+ population from which TemRA cells were excluded. Healthy HIV-negative adults with no recently reported acute infections or vaccinations were included as donors. Every donor was a Caucasian adult residing in Nashville, Tennessee, USA. Blood was collected by leukapheresis, and PBMCs were isolated by Ficoll-Histopaque density gradient centrifugation and then cryopreserved in liquid nitrogen vapor phase. Purity and quantity of every magnetically sorted T cell population were checked by analytical flow cytometry. From each sorted fraction, genomic DNA was isolated and quantified by UV absorbance on a Nanodrop 2000c. V has 6 bases trimmed and J has 1 base trimmed; junction bases matching no gene number 5. The CDR3 has 15 amino acids, counting the end cysteine and phenylalanine. This entry keeps only the CDR3 DNA: 45 bases, framed from base 1. CDR1 SGHVS and CDR2 FQNEAQ were looked up in the germline V gene.

Broader findings and caveats from the paper: Sampling was restricted to blood, and TCR repertoires in tissue are likely to differ from TCR repertoires in blood. Clonotypes shared by all four sorted-subset donors showed higher generation probabilities than non-shared clonotypes. Based on pairwise subsampling, the degree of clonotype sharing among donors was expected to be affected by sequencing depth. Sharing across a handful of donors was observed for approximately 4.6% of naive CD4, less than 4% of naive CD8, 2% to 2.5% of memory CD4, and about 0.38% of memory CD8 clonotypes. Naive subsets generally had larger estimated clonotype richness than memory subsets. Because the study included a small number of donors, the genetic and exposure-history diversity represented was limited. Even with the large sequencing depth, rarefaction of the sorted-subset datasets indicated that sequencing was incomplete.

The sequence joins TRBV7-8 to TRBJ2-1; TRBD2 matches 8 bases in the middle. Sequenced material: naive CD8+ T cells from PBMCs. This specimen's cell subset or site label, interpreted: CD45RA+CCR7+. This clonotype originated in a man younger than 35 in good health. Some clones in this sample may be carry-over from other donors' samples. The DNA sequence reads TGTGCCAGCAGTCCTCGGGAGGGGTCCTACAATGAGCAGTTCTTC. This is translated as CASSPREGSYNEQFF.